This is a list of T cell receptor beta chains from one sample in a study of T-cell memory formation after mild COVID-19. One entry per CDR3 protein, called by TCRdb with MiXCR from the 5' RACE reads. The data contain approximately 500,000 distinct CDR3 sequences, around a quarter of them singletons. Sequenced input: PBMCs or a T cell subset sorted from them (not recorded which). These receptors came from an adult woman who had mild COVID-19 (a few samples of this study predate the infection). Cell type and time point are not known. The conserved cysteine and the conserved F or W are not part of the CDR3 here. A D gene is named only where the DNA matches it firmly.

length	V	D	J	CDR3
12	TRBV19	NA	TRBJ2-3	ASSTGRSTDTQY
12	TRBV15	NA	TRBJ1-3	ATSTTVSGNTIY
12	TRBV20-1	TRBD2	TRBJ2-7	SAREGTIEDEQY
12	TRBV9	NA	TRBJ2-7	ASSVDLDGYEQY
13	TRBV5-1	TRBD2	NA	ASSPVAGGQETQY
13	TRBV24-1	NA	TRBJ2-3	ATSEGALHTDTQY
14	TRBV4-1	TRBD1	TRBJ2-3	ASSQDHRGYTDTQY
12	TRBV20-1	TRBD1	TRBJ1-1	SASDQGENTEAF
15	TRBV11-2	TRBD2	TRBJ2-1	ASSLGRGVSGRGEQF
11	TRBV27	NA	TRBJ1-2	ASRTSTDYGYT
12	TRBV12-3/TRBV12-4	NA	TRBJ2-5	ASSLLRGKETQY
12	TRBV7-2	NA	TRBJ1-2	ASSLRGGGYGYT
11	TRBV3-1	NA	TRBJ1-2	ASSQGDSYGYT
12	TRBV3-1	NA	TRBJ1-1	ASSHPGVNTEAF
12	TRBV27	TRBD1	TRBJ1-1	ASSYVDRVTEAF
11	TRBV20-1	NA	TRBJ1-2	SAPLSGSWGYT
14	TRBV24-1	NA	TRBJ2-5	ATSDSSGQRGETQY
16	TRBV15	NA	TRBJ1-3	ATSRDRTLADSGNTIY
17	TRBV7-2	TRBD2	TRBJ2-1	ASSSTSSGRTNSYNEQF
12	TRBV28	NA	TRBJ1-2	ASSEEGWDYGYT
12	TRBV24-1	NA	TRBJ2-3	ATGSAVSTDTQY
11	TRBV24-1	NA	TRBJ2-2	ATSFGYTGELF
15	TRBV5-4	TRBD2	TRBJ2-3	ASSKARSGGHTDTQY
16	TRBV4-1	TRBD1	TRBJ1-1	ASSRPPAGQGPNTEAF
13	TRBV6-5	NA	TRBJ2-7	ASSYSKRGPYEQY
10	TRBV30	NA	TRBJ1-2	AWSSGVGGYT
12	TRBV20-1	NA	TRBJ2-7	SAKVAGALIEQY
11	TRBV12-3/TRBV12-4	TRBD1	TRBJ2-7	ASRSGQGYEQY
11	TRBV27	NA	TRBJ2-5	ASSTPPQETQY
9	TRBV12-3/TRBV12-4	NA	TRBJ2-4	ASSLSSIQY
10	TRBV12-3/TRBV12-4	NA	TRBJ2-3	ASSSSGNTQY
11	TRBV10-3	TRBD2	TRBJ2-7	AISDVGGYEQY
14	TRBV2	TRBD1	TRBJ2-2	ASILGQGVRAGELF
10	TRBV6-5	NA	TRBJ1-2	ASSSGSRGYT
10	TRBV19	NA	TRBJ1-1	ASSEANTEAF
11	TRBV7-9	NA	TRBJ1-1	ASSFWTDTEAF
14	TRBV24-1	NA	TRBJ2-3	ATSDLGRGQGDTQY
15	TRBV4-2	NA	TRBJ2-1	ASSQHRGESSYNEQF
13	TRBV5-1	NA	TRBJ2-2	ASSLVGANTGELF
10	TRBV6-1	NA	TRBJ1-2	ASSEEADGYT
13	TRBV12-3/TRBV12-4	TRBD1	TRBJ2-1	ASSSPDRALGEQF
15	TRBV4-1	NA	TRBJ2-1	ASSQGHGGPSYNEQF
12	TRBV27	NA	TRBJ2-2	ASSLPSNTGELF
12	TRBV12-3/TRBV12-4	NA	TRBJ2-5	ASSKTAFQETQY
13	TRBV5-1	TRBD1	TRBJ2-1	ASSYRDRGYNEQF
11	TRBV20-1	NA	TRBJ2-5	SATPGAQETQY
12	TRBV19	TRBD1	TRBJ1-1	ASSTLTGDTEAF
14	TRBV5-1	TRBD1	TRBJ1-6	ASSGNWTGLIAPLH